This TCR beta chain was found in a study of blood T cell repertoires in COVID-19. At the level of the study: Sample material is recorded as cDNA or gDNA derived from T cells, B-cell-depleted T cells, or PBMCs.

Generated by immunoSEQ multiplex PCR, the TCRdb table keeps only in-frame clones and is missing some. The sample shows some 200,000 clones, roughly 80% of them seen only once. V was pared by 4 bases and J by 4 bases, with 16 bases between. The CDR3 runs to 15 residues. Germline assignment: CDR1 KGHSH and CDR2 LQKENI. This sequence joins TRBV18 and TRBJ1-2, with D perhaps matching TRBD1 (6 bases). The source is a woman aged 70-85 years with acute or convalescent COVID-19. The specimen sequenced was peripheral blood. The CDR3 coding sequence is TGTGCCAGCTCACTAAAACAGGGACCAAGCTATGGCTACACCTTC. Amino acids: CASSLKQGPSYGYTF.